This T cell receptor (beta chain) was captured in a study of Tregs in tolerant kidney transplant recipients. Study results and limitations: Nucleotide sequences could not be compared across some patients' samples due to primer changes. The small number of patients limits these findings pending further validation.

Mixed chimerism was transient after nonmyeloablative marrow transplants from related graft donors. The germline V gene has CDR1 SNHLY and CDR2 FYNNEI. The J segment lost 9 bases and the V segment lost 4 bases, leaving 5 bases of the junction unmatched. CDR3 length: 13 amino acids. This clone was observed a few times. The antigen is not known. Libraries were prepared by immunoSEQ multiplex PCR; TCRdb keeps only in-frame clonotypes and omits some of them. Found here are around 86,000 clones, roughly nine tenths of them singletons; the top ten hold 1.6%. The receptor was derived from a human patient who received a combined kidney and bone marrow transplant. The graft donor may have contributed some T cells. The chain links TRBV2 to TRBJ2-1; TRBD2 aligns across 8 bases. Specimen: CD4+ T cells from blood (PBMCs), collected 24 months after the transplant. CDR3 residues: CASSGPSGLEQFF. The DNA for the CDR3 is TGTGCCAGCAGTGGTCCTAGCGGGCTTGAGCAGTTCTTC.